This TCR beta chain originates from a study of T-cell memory formation after mild COVID-19. Study-wide background: Largely, TCR clusters stayed within a single donor.

The germline V gene has CDR1 SGHRS and CDR2 YFSETQ. There are 16 residues in the CDR3. With 0 bases removed from V and 0 bases from J, the gap between germline ends came to 10 bases. This clonotype was picked up a small number of times. TCRdb analysed the 5' RACE reads with MiXCR anew, one entry per CDR3 protein. Altogether 250,000 to 350,000 distinct CDR3 sequences are present, 15% to 20% being singletons, with the ten largest covering roughly a fifth. The sequence was obtained from a man between 18 and 29 years old who had mild COVID-19 (a few samples of this study predate the infection). Cell type and time point are not known. V is TRBV5-1 and J is TRBJ2-1; the D gene is possibly TRBD2 (5 bases). Sequenced sample: PBMCs or a T cell subset sorted from them (not recorded which). CDR3 in amino acids: CASSLDTGSSYNEQFF. Here the CDR3 DNA reads TGCGCCAGCAGCTTGGATACGGGGAGCTCCTACAATGAGCAGTTCTTC.